The present TCR beta chain was sequenced within a study of blood T cells in healthy people across ages. Overall study results and limits: Getting older went along with TCR beta diversity per million T cells dropping roughly linearly.

As for this clonotype: Its antigen is unidentified.

Primed by a sample-barcoded 5' primer and a J-beta primer mix, a second PCR proceeded for roughly 6 to 12 cycles. Individual samples furnished no less than 2.5 million CDR3-containing paired-end reads apiece. TCRdb reprocessed the 5' RACE reads with MiXCR, giving one entry per CDR3 protein. The repertoire holds about 1.1 million distinct CDR3 sequences, with around two fifths as singletons. CDR1 is SGHTA and CDR2 is FQGNSA in the germline V gene. This CDR3 has 16 residues. Trimming stripped 1 base from V and 1 base from J, with 11 bases between. V is TRBV7-2 and J is TRBJ1-5; tentative D call: TRBD1 (5 bases). The sample was blood. The source is a man between 18 and 35 years old in good health. CDR3 bases: TGTGCCAGCAGCTTAGTAGGAGGGGTGAGCAATCAGCCCCAGCATTTT. It codes for CASSLVGGVSNQPQHF. The whole variable domain, filled in from reference TRBV7-2 and TRBJ1-5, reads GAGVSQSPSNKVTEKGKDVELRCDPISGHTALYWYRQSLGQGLEFLIYFQGNSAPDKSGLPSDRFSAERTGGSVSTLTIQRTQQEDSAVYLCASSLVGGVSNQPQHFGDGTRLSIL.